This T cell receptor beta chain was recovered during a study of cytomegalovirus exposure and HLA in healthy donors. Study-wide results and caveats: Near-uniform donor sequencing depth was presumed by presence/absence analyses.

V lost 4 bases and J 6 bases, leaving 16 bases between the germline ends. The CDR3 consists of 14 residues. Germline V gene lookup returns CDR1 MNHEY and CDR2 SVGAGI. The PCR ran on 60 Vbeta and 13 Jbeta primers. Assay used: immunoSEQ multiplex PCR; TCRdb lists only in-frame clones, some missing. The data show 150,000 to 200,000 clones, 80% to 85% seen once. In the case of this clone: Its antigen remains unknown.

The chain is built from TRBV6-5 and TRBJ2-7, with D possibly matching TRBD1 (6 bases). The receptor was isolated from a girl aged 2 to 10 in good health and CMV-seropositive. What was sequenced was PBMCs. The CDR3 coding sequence is TGTGCCAGCAGTTTCTCAGGGGTGGCCGGCGAGCAGTACTTC. This encodes CASSFSGVAGEQYF.